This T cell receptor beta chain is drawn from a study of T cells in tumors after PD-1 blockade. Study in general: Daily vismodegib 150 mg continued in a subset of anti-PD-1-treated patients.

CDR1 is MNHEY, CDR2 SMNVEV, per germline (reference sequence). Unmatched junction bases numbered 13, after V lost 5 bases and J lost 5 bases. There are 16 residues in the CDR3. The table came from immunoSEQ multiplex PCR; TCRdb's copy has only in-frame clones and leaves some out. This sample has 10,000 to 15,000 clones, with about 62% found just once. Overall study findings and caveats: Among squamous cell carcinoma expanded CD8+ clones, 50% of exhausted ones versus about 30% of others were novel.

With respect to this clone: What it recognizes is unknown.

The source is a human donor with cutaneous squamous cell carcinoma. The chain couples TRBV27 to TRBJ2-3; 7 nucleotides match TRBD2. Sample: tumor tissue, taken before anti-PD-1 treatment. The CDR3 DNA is TGTGCCAGCAGTCATCGGACTGGCGGGAGAATAGATACGCAGTATTTT. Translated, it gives CASSHRTGGRIDTQYF.